This T cell receptor beta chain was sequenced in a study of CD8 T cells in ankylosing spondylitis. Quantitative molecular-barcoded 5'-RACE generated the TCR beta libraries. One entry per CDR3 protein, called by TCRdb with MiXCR from the 5' RACE reads. The top ten hold roughly 16% of the sample, which has some 400,000 distinct CDR3 sequences, 20% to 25% seen once. Study outcomes and limitations: The authors found the disease-linked clones to be CD8+ and relatively rare in peripheral blood. Earlier studies detected some motif variants in reactive arthritis synovial fluid and blood. Ankylosing spondylitis blood seemed to carry a telltale TCR beta motif made of about 8 highly homologous variants. The clones that were linked to disease were reported to be significantly enriched in matched synovial fluid samples from ankylosing spondylitis patients.

CDR1 is SGHRS and CDR2 is YFSETQ in the germline V gene. V lost 4 bases to trimming and J lost 9 bases; unmatched junction nucleotides: 15. This CDR3 has 15 residues. This clonotype was seen a few times. What it recognizes is unknown. V and J are TRBV5-1 and TRBJ1-1; TRBD1 agrees at 7 bases. This clonotype originated in a male donor with ankylosing spondylitis. Sequencing was carried out using blood, either unsorted or a sorted T cell fraction (not recorded which). The CDR3: CASSVSGTDHAKAFF. CDR3 nucleotide sequence: TGCGCCAGCAGCGTTTCCGGGACAGATCACGCCAAAGCTTTCTTT.